The rows below give T cell receptor beta chains drawn from one sample of a study of cytomegalovirus exposure and HLA in healthy donors. Clones were read by immunoSEQ multiplex PCR, and TCRdb kept only the in-frame ones, dropping some. The data show 100,000 to 150,000 clones, with around 81% seen just once and 0.55% to 0.75% held by the top ten. The sequenced material came from PBMCs. Receptors were obtained from a man between 18 and 35 years old in good health and CMV-seronegative. Each CDR3 is given with its conserved first and last residue. A D gene is named only where the DNA matches it firmly. Part of the rows lack a size; the others show once, few, many or a class for expanded clones.

D gene,clone size,V gene,J gene,CDR3 length,CDR3 DNA,CDR3 protein
.,.,TRBV7-9,TRBJ1-6,17,TGTGCCAGCAGCTTACGTGGCGCGGTAGAATGGAATTCACCCCTCCACTTT,CASSLRGAVEWNSPLHF
.,.,TRBV28,TRBJ1-1,15,TGTGCCAGCAGTAAGGTTTCCAGGGATGCCACTGAAGCTTTCTTT,CASSKVSRDATEAFF
.,.,TRBV4-3,TRBJ1-1,14,TGCGCCAGCAGCCAAGGCCCACAGAACACTGAAGCTTTCTTT,CASSQGPQNTEAFF
TRBD1,.,TRBV28,TRBJ2-7,13,TGTGCCAGCAGTTTGGCCACAGGGGGTAGGGAGTACTTC,CASSLATGGREYF
TRBD1,once,TRBV7-8,TRBJ2-7,15,TGTGCCAGCAGCTTAGTTGCGGACAGGGGGAACGAGCAGTACTTC,CASSLVADRGNEQYF
.,.,TRBV7-2,TRBJ1-2,14,TGTGCCAGCAGTCTACAGGAAGGAAACTATGGCTACACCTTC,CASSLQEGNYGYTF
.,.,TRBV15,TRBJ1-1,16,TGTGCCACCAGCAGGGGAGCGGCAGGGGTGAACACTGAAGCTTTCTTT,CATSRGAAGVNTEAFF
.,.,TRBV27,TRBJ2-5,14,TGTGCCAGCAGTCCACGGGTACCTCAAGAGACCCAGTACTTC,CASSPRVPQETQYF
TRBD1,.,TRBV2,TRBJ1-3,12,TGTGCCAGCAGGGCCGACAGGGACACCATATATTTT,CASRADRDTIYF
.,few,TRBV23-1,TRBJ2-1,16,TGCGCCAGCAGTCAATCAAGAGCGGACGCCTTTGGGGAGCAGTTCTTC,CASSQSRADAFGEQFF
TRBD1,.,TRBV4-1,TRBJ2-7,14,TGCGCCAGCAGCCAGCGGGACAGGAGTTACGAGCAGTACTTC,CASSQRDRSYEQYF
.,.,TRBV6-5,TRBJ2-1,14,TGTGCCAGCAGTCAGGACAGCCCGGGGAATGAGCAGTTCTTC,CASSQDSPGNEQFF
TRBD1,.,TRBV9,TRBJ1-2,14,TGTGCCAGCAGCGAGACAGGGATTCAGTATGGCTACACCTTC,CASSETGIQYGYTF
TRBD1,.,TRBV18,TRBJ1-5,22,TGTGCCAGCTCACCACCGCCTCTCCTTAATACAGGGGACCGATATAGCAATCAGCCCCAGCATTTT,CASSPPPLLNTGDRYSNQPQHF
.,.,TRBV2,TRBJ2-3,12,TGTGCCAGCAGTGTATGGCCAGATACGCAGTATTTT,CASSVWPDTQYF
.,.,TRBV6-5,TRBJ1-1,15,TGTGCCAGCAGTTACTCACCAGGGTTGAACACTGAAGCTTTCTTT,CASSYSPGLNTEAFF
.,.,TRBV9,TRBJ1-6,11,TGTGCCAGCAGCGTACGTCCACCCCTCCACTTT,CASSVRPPLHF
.,few,TRBV7-9,TRBJ2-7,13,TGTGCCAGCAGCTTAGCCCTAACCTACGAGCAGTACTTC,CASSLALTYEQYF
TRBD1,.,TRBV7-2,TRBJ2-3,16,TGTGCCAGCAGCCCGGGGACAGCCACTAGCACAGATACGCAGTATTTT,CASSPGTATSTDTQYF
.,.,TRBV6-5,TRBJ1-2,12,TGTGCCAGCAGTTACTCGGGCGAGTTTGGTACCTTC,CASSYSGEFGTF
.,few,TRBV30,TRBJ1-1,16,TGTGCCTGGATAAGCAGGGTAACGTGGTCGAACACTGAAGCTTTCTTT,CAWISRVTWSNTEAFF
.,.,TRBV19,TRBJ1-5,16,TGTGCCAGTAGTATATCAGGGTATAACGTTGGACAGCCCCAGCATTTT,CASSISGYNVGQPQHF
.,once,TRBV11-2,TRBJ2-3,15,TGTGCCAGCAGCTCCCCGGGACAAATCACAGATACGCAGTATTTT,CASSSPGQITDTQYF
.,few,TRBV27,TRBJ1-5,15,TGTGCCAGCAGTTTATCGCCGGGAACCAATCAGCCCCAGCATTTT,CASSLSPGTNQPQHF
.,.,TRBV15,TRBJ2-7,12,TGTGCCACCAGCAGAGATCACGGGGAGCAGTACTTC,CATSRDHGEQYF
.,.,TRBV7-9,TRBJ2-4,12,TGTGCCAGCAGCACGGGCGGGAACATTCAGTACTTC,CASSTGGNIQYF
.,.,TRBV18,TRBJ1-1,13,TGTGCCAGCTCACTCAGGGCCCCCACTGAAGCTTTCTTT,CASSLRAPTEAFF
.,.,TRBV30,TRBJ1-1,12,TGTGCCTGGGAACGACTGAACACTGAAGCCTTCTTT,CAWERLNTEAFF
TRBD1,.,TRBV6-5,TRBJ1-6,14,TGTGCCAGCAGGAGGGGACAGGTACGAACACCCCTCCACTTT,CASRRGQVRTPLHF
TRBD1,.,TRBV10-2,TRBJ1-6,14,TGCGCCACCCCCGGGACAGGGGGCGACTCACCCCTCCACTTT,CATPGTGGDSPLHF
.,.,TRBV7-9,TRBJ1-5,14,TGTGCCAGCACCTTGGGGCGGGGGCATCAGCCCCAGCATTTT,CASTLGRGHQPQHF
.,.,TRBV19,TRBJ1-2,13,TGTGCCAGCCATGGGCAAGCTTCAGATGGCTACACCTTC,CASHGQASDGYTF
.,once,TRBV6-5,TRBJ2-3,15,TGTGCCAGCAGGGAAAACTGGGGAGGCACAGATACGCAGTATTTT,CASRENWGGTDTQYF
.,.,TRBV6-5,TRBJ2-1,13,TGTGCCACCCACAGGAGCTCCTACAATGAGCAGTTCTTC,CATHRSSYNEQFF
TRBD1,.,TRBV18,TRBJ1-2,13,TGTGCCAGCTCACCGGACAGGGACCATGGCTACACCTTC,CASSPDRDHGYTF
.,.,TRBV7-9,TRBJ1-2,12,TGTGCCAGCAGCTTAACGGGGGAAGGCTACACCTTC,CASSLTGEGYTF
.,.,TRBV9,TRBJ1-1,15,TGTGCCAGCAGCGCCCACAGGTTCCCGAACACTGAAGCTTTCTTT,CASSAHRFPNTEAFF
.,once,TRBV5-6,TRBJ1-2,13,TGTGCCAGCCGATCCCCACAGACAACTGGCTACACCTTC,CASRSPQTTGYTF
.,.,TRBV18,TRBJ1-4,14,TGTGCCAGCTCACCAACAGGAATTAGCGAAAAACTGTTTTTT,CASSPTGISEKLFF
TRBD1,.,TRBV30,TRBJ1-5,15,TGTGCCTCCGGGACAGGGGGCGGGAGCAATCAGCCCCAGCATTTT,CASGTGGGSNQPQHF
.,once,TRBV30,TRBJ2-7,13,TGTGCCTGTTCCAGGGGTACATCCTACGAGCAGTACTTC,CACSRGTSYEQYF
TRBD1,few,TRBV7-9,TRBJ1-5,14,TGTGCCAGCAGCCTTGGACAGGGGTTTGAGCCCCAGCATTTT,CASSLGQGFEPQHF
TRBD1,.,TRBV7-6,TRBJ2-3,14,TGTGCCAGCAGCTTAACAGGGGGCACAGATACGCAGTATTTT,CASSLTGGTDTQYF
.,.,TRBV19,TRBJ1-4,13,TGTGCCAGTAACCAAGGATCAGGTGAAAAACTGTTTTTT,CASNQGSGEKLFF
.,once,TRBV7-9,TRBJ1-1,14,TGTGCCAGCAGCTTAGTTTCGGGAACCACTGAAGCTTTCTTT,CASSLVSGTTEAFF
.,.,TRBV6-6,TRBJ2-7,13,TGTGCCAGCACACCGAGGCAGCCCTACGAGCAGTACTTC,CASTPRQPYEQYF
.,.,TRBV6-6,TRBJ2-3,16,TGTGCCAGCAGAACCGACTTAGCGGAGTTGCTTGATACGCAGTATTTT,CASRTDLAELLDTQYF
.,.,TRBV27,TRBJ1-1,13,TGTGCCAGCAGCCTACAGAGTAACACTGAAGCTTTCTTT,CASSLQSNTEAFF
TRBD2,.,TRBV29-1,TRBJ2-3,18,TGCAGCGTTGATGCGGGGGGGCCCGTACGCCCTAGCACAGATACGCAGTATTTT,CSVDAGGPVRPSTDTQYF
.,.,TRBV6-4,TRBJ2-6,15,TGTGCCAGCAGTGACAGGGGCTCTGGGGCCAACGTCCTGACTTTC,CASSDRGSGANVLTF
.,.,TRBV30,TRBJ1-2,12,TGTGCCTGGAATCTCGAGTACGATGGCTACACCTTC,CAWNLEYDGYTF
.,.,TRBV15,TRBJ1-1,14,TGTGCCACCAGCGTCCCCAAAAGGAGTACTGAAGCTTTCTTT,CATSVPKRSTEAFF
TRBD1,few,TRBV5-6,TRBJ1-1,14,TGTGCCAGCAGCTATGGGACAGCGAACACTGAAGCTTTCTTT,CASSYGTANTEAFF